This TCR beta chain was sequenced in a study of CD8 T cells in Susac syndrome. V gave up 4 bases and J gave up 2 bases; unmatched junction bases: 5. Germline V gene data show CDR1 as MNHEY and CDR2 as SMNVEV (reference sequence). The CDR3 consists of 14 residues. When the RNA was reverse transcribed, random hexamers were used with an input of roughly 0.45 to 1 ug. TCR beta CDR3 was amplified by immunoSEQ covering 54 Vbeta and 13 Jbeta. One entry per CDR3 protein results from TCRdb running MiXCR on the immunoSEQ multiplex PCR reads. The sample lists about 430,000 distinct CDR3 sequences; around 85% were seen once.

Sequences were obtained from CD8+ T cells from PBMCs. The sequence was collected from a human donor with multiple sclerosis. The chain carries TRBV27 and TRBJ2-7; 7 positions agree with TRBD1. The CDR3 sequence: CASSSGTEAYEQYF. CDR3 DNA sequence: TGTGCCAGCAGTTCCGGGACAGAGGCCTACGAGCAGTACTTC.